The source of this TCR beta chain is a study of T cell changes during pregnancy in multiple sclerosis. Measured with immunoSEQ multiplex PCR; TCRdb has only the in-frame clones, and not every one. Of approximately 70,000 clones in the sample, around nine tenths were seen once. The CDR3 covers 14 residues. Trimming stripped 1 base from V and 8 bases from J, with 11 bases between. Germline loops: CDR1 MNHEY, CDR2 SMNVEV (reference sequence). This TCR was recovered from a female donor with multiple sclerosis, enrolled in a pregnancy study. The gene calls are TRBV27 and TRBJ1-4; tentatively, D is TRBD1 (5 bases). This specimen was peripheral blood, taken in the third trimester of pregnancy. CDR3 loop: CASSLLRGEEKLFF. The CDR3, as DNA: TGTGCCAGCAGTTTATTAAGGGGTGAAGAAAAACTGTTTTTT.